Listed below are T cell receptor beta chains from one sample, sequenced in a study of CD8 T cells in ankylosing spondylitis. TCRdb re-called the 5' RACE reads through MiXCR, storing one row per CDR3 protein. This table holds 100,000 to 150,000 distinct CDR3 sequences, roughly 8.8% found once. Sequencing was done on a sample of blood, either unsorted or a sorted T cell fraction (not recorded which). These TCRs come from a male donor with ankylosing spondylitis or in good health (not recorded which). Both conserved end residues are part of each CDR3. D genes are given only for firm matches. Rows give clone size only sometimes, using once, few, many, or a class for an expanded clone.

j_call clone_size v_call d_call cdr3_length cdr3_aa cdr3_nt
TRBJ1-1 many TRBV6-2/TRBV6-3 . 13 CASKRGANTEAFF TGTGCCAGCAAGAGAGGGGCCAACACTGAAGCTTTCTTT
TRBJ2-7 many TRBV20-1 . 12 CSARDREDEQYF TGCAGTGCTAGAGATAGGGAGGATGAGCAGTACTTC
TRBJ2-1 many TRBV12-3/TRBV12-4 TRBD2 16 CASRTLPGLAYNEQFF TGTGCCAGCAGAACACTTCCGGGACTAGCCTACAATGAGCAGTTCTTC
TRBJ2-3 few TRBV7-9 TRBD2 17 CASSSWTSGSTTDTQYF TGTGCCAGCAGCTCATGGACTAGCGGGAGTACGACAGATACGCAGTATTTT
TRBJ2-3 many TRBV3-1 TRBD2 16 CASSRLAGVVTDTQYF TGTGCCAGCAGCCGACTAGCGGGAGTTGTCACAGATACGCAGTATTTT
TRBJ2-1 many TRBV11-3 TRBD2 15 CASSKLAGKYNEQFF TGTGCCAGCAGCAAGCTAGCGGGAAAGTACAATGAGCAGTTCTTC
TRBJ2-1 . TRBV6-1 . 14 CAIKRGAAYNEQFF TGTGCCATCAAGAGGGGGGCAGCCTACAATGAGCAGTTCTTC
TRBJ2-7 many TRBV5-1 . 14 CASRLGIESYEQYF TGCGCCAGCAGACTAGGAATAGAGTCCTACGAGCAGTACTTC
TRBJ2-6 many TRBV11-2 . 16 CASSLGPNSGANVLTF TGTGCCAGCAGCCTGGGTCCCAACTCTGGGGCCAACGTCCTGACTTTC
TRBJ2-3 many TRBV3-1 . 15 CASSPRVGSTDTQYF TGTGCCAGCAGCCCCAGGGTCGGAAGCACAGATACGCAGTATTTT
TRBJ2-7 few TRBV5-1 TRBD2 17 CASSLVGSGSPDYEQYF TGCGCCAGCAGCTTGGTGGGTAGCGGGAGTCCTGACTACGAGCAGTACTTC
TRBJ2-3 few TRBV20-1 . 14 CSARATGSTDTQYF TGCAGTGCTAGAGCTACAGGGAGTACAGATACGCAGTATTTT
TRBJ2-1 many TRBV5-1 TRBD1 16 CASRRLGQAQYNEQFF TGCGCCAGCAGACGTCTGGGACAGGCACAGTACAATGAGCAGTTCTTC
TRBJ1-4 many TRBV4-2 . 15 CASSQDGGAREKLFF TGTGCCAGCAGCCAAGACGGAGGGGCAAGGGAAAAACTGTTTTTT
TRBJ1-2 . TRBV5-1 . 13 CASSYSENYGYTF TGCGCCAGCAGCTACTCAGAGAACTATGGCTACACCTTC
TRBJ2-3 many TRBV29-1 . 16 CSVEDLRHQGTDTQYF TGCAGCGTTGAAGATCTTCGACACCAAGGCACAGATACGCAGTATTTT
TRBJ2-6 few TRBV5-1 . 13 CASKSSGANVLTF TGCGCCAGCAAATCTTCTGGGGCCAACGTCCTGACTTTC
TRBJ2-1 few TRBV25-1 . 13 CASRKTGGAEQFF TGTGCCAGCAGGAAGACAGGCGGAGCTGAGCAGTTCTTC
TRBJ2-5 many TRBV5-1 . 13 CASSLSALGTQYF TGCGCCAGCAGCTTGAGTGCTCTGGGGACCCAGTACTTC
TRBJ2-1 . TRBV12-3/TRBV12-4 TRBD2 16 CASSHLAGGKYNEQFF TGTGCCAGCAGCCACCTAGCGGGAGGGAAGTACAATGAGCAGTTCTTC
TRBJ2-5 many TRBV28 . 13 CASSYGGTETQYF TGTGCCAGCAGTTATGGGGGGACGGAGACCCAGTACTTC
TRBJ2-1 . TRBV7-9 . 16 CASSLRGSVAYNEQFF TGTGCCAGCAGCTTACGCGGGTCAGTAGCCTACAATGAGCAGTTCTTC
TRBJ2-7 many TRBV5-1 TRBD1 14 CASSLVTGGYEQYF TGCGCCAGCAGCTTGGTTACAGGGGGCTACGAGCAGTACTTC